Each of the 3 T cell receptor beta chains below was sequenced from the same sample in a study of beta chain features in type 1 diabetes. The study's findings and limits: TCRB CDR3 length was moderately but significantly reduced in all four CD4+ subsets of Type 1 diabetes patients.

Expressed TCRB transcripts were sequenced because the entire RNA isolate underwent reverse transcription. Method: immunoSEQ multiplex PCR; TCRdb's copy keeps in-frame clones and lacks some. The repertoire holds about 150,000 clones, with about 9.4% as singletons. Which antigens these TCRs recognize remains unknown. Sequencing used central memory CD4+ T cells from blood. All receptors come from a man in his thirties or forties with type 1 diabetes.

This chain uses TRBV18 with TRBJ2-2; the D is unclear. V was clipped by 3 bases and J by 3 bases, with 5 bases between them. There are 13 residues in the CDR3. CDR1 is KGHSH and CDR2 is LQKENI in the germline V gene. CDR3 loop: CASSPSDTGELFF. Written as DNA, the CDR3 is TGTGCCAGCTCACCGTCGGACACCGGGGAGCTGTTTTTT.

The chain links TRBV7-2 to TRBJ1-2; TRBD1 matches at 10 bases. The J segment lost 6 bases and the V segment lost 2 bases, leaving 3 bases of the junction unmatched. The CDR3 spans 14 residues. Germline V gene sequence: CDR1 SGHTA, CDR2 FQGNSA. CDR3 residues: CASSLSTGGDGYTF. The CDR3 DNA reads TGTGCCAGCAGCTTATCGACAGGGGGCGATGGCTACACCTTC. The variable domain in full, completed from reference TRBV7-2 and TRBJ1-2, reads GAGVSQSPSNKVTEKGKDVELRCDPISGHTALYWYRQSLGQGLEFLIYFQGNSAPDKSGLPSDRFSAERTGGSVSTLTIQRTQQEDSAVYLCASSLSTGGDGYTFGSGTRLTVV.

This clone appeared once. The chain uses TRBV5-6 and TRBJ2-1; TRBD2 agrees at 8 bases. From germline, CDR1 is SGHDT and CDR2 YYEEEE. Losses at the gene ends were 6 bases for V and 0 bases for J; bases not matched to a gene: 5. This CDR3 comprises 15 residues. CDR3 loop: CASTREGSSYNEQFF. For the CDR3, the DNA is TGTGCCAGCACTCGGGAGGGGAGCTCCTACAATGAGCAGTTCTTC.